This is a list of T cell receptor beta chains from one sample in a study of CD8+CD57+ T cells in acquired aplastic anemia. TCRdb called the reads again in MiXCR, with one record for every CDR3 protein. The sample lists 180,000 or so distinct CDR3 sequences, 40% to 50% seen once, with approximately 3% in the top ten. What was sequenced was sorted CD4+, CD8+, or CD8+CD57+ T cells (not recorded which) from PBMCs. These receptor sequences come from a human donor in good health. CDR3s include the opening cysteine and the closing phenylalanine or tryptophan. D genes are given only for firm matches. The size of a clone is reported for some rows only, either as once, few or many, or as a class for expanded clones.

few	TRBD1	TRBJ2-2	TRBV27	TGTGCCAGCAGTAACCGGGACAGGGGGCTGTTTTTT	CASSNRDRGLFF
many	TRBD1	TRBJ2-3	TRBV6-6	TGTGCCAGCAGTTACCCACGAGGGGGCCTGACAGATACGCAGTATTTT	CASSYPRGGLTDTQYF
.	TRBD1	TRBJ1-2	TRBV2	TGTGCCAGTAGGGACAGGGGGTTGTTCTATGGCTACACCTTC	CASRDRGLFYGYTF
.	.	TRBJ2-1	TRBV11-2	TGTGCCAGCAGCTTGTTGGGCGGGACAGACAATGAGCAGTTCTTC	CASSLLGGTDNEQFF
once	.	TRBJ1-6	TRBV19	TGTGCCAGTAGTATAGGGGACGATTCACCCCTCCACTTT	CASSIGDDSPLHF
few	TRBD2	TRBJ2-3	TRBV4-1	TGCGCCAGCAGCCCCCCCCCTAGCGGGAGCCTGGCAGATACGCAGTATTTT	CASSPPPSGSLADTQYF
few	.	TRBJ2-3	TRBV7-2	TGTGCCAGCAGACATTTCACAGATACGCAGTATTTT	CASRHFTDTQYF
many	.	TRBJ1-6	TRBV5-4	TGTGCCAGCAGCTCGGATCTGGGGGCGCGGAATTCACCCCTCCACTTT	CASSSDLGARNSPLHF
.	.	TRBJ2-7	TRBV10-3	TGTGCCATCAGTGAACTCTACGAGCAGTACTTC	CAISELYEQYF
few	.	TRBJ2-7	TRBV10-3	TGTGCCATCAGTGAGTCACCCCTTGGGAGCGCCTACGAGCAGTACTTC	CAISESPLGSAYEQYF
once	TRBD1	TRBJ1-2	TRBV7-2	TGTGCCAGCAGGGCCAGGGGGGGCTATGGCTACACCTTC	CASRARGGYGYTF
.	.	TRBJ1-6	TRBV19	TGTGCCAGTAGTATCGGTGATGGTGGTTCACCCCTCCACTTT	CASSIGDGGSPLHF
many	.	TRBJ2-7	TRBV6-1	TGTGCCAGCAGTGCGAACAGGGCCTACAGCTCCTACGAGCAGTACTTC	CASSANRAYSSYEQYF
.	.	TRBJ1-6	TRBV10-3	TGTGCCATCAGGTCCGATAATTCACCCCTCCACTTT	CAIRSDNSPLHF
.	TRBD2	TRBJ2-1	TRBV9	TGTGCCAGCAGCGCTTTAGCGGGATTTGGTGAGCAGTTCTTC	CASSALAGFGEQFF
many	.	TRBJ2-1	TRBV20-1	TGCAGTGCTAGAGATGGGACTGCGAGCTCCTACAATGAGCAGTTCTTC	CSARDGTASSYNEQFF
many	.	TRBJ1-2	TRBV12-3/TRBV12-4	TGTGCCAGCAGTTTAAACTATCTATCCTATGGCTACACCTTC	CASSLNYLSYGYTF
.	.	TRBJ1-2	TRBV2	TGTGCCAGCAGCCCTACTAGCGGAGATGGCTGCACCTTC	CASSPTSGDGCTF
.	.	TRBJ2-7	TRBV5-5	TGTGCCAGCAGCTTGGCGGGAGCGGATTACGGGCAGTACTTC	CASSLAGADYGQYF
.	.	TRBJ2-2	TRBV18	TGTGCCAGCTCACCACCTTTGAAGGCAGGGAACACCGGGGAGCTGTTTTTT	CASSPPLKAGNTGELFF
.	.	TRBJ2-3	TRBV7-2	TGTGCCAGCAGCTTTCCGCCAGATACGCAGTATTTT	CASSFPPDTQYF
.	.	TRBJ2-6	TRBV11-2	TGTGCCAGCAGCTTAGATGGGTCGGGGGCCAACGTCCTGACTTTC	CASSLDGSGANVLTF
few	.	TRBJ2-1	TRBV2	TGTGCCAGCACGGTTTACGCCTACGGCGGTAATGAGCAGTTCTTC	CASTVYAYGGNEQFF
many	.	TRBJ2-3	TRBV20-1	TGCAGTGCTATTCCTAGCACAGATACGCAGTATTTT	CSAIPSTDTQYF
many	TRBD2	TRBJ2-7	TRBV20-1	TGCAGTGCTAGGCTTAGCGGGAGGGCCTCCTACGAGCAGTACTTC	CSARLSGRASYEQYF
.	TRBD2	TRBJ2-5	TRBV2	TGTGCCAGCAGGGATAGCGGGGGGTTCCAAGAGACCCAGTACTTC	CASRDSGGFQETQYF
.	TRBD2	TRBJ2-1	TRBV29-1	TGCAGCGTTGCCAGTAGGCTAGCGGGGGGACTAAGGGGCAATGAGCAGTTCTTC	CSVASRLAGGLRGNEQFF
.	.	TRBJ2-1	TRBV11-2	TGTGCTAGCAGCTTAGTTACGTCCTACAATGAGCAGTTCTTC	CASSLVTSYNEQFF
many	.	TRBJ2-5	TRBV3-1	TGTGCCAGCGAAAGGATTGGCCTACAAGAGACCCAGTACTTC	CASERIGLQETQYF
few	.	TRBJ1-1	TRBV29-1	TGCAGCGCGCGGAACACTGAAGCTTTCTTT	CSARNTEAFF
many	TRBD2	TRBJ2-3	TRBV7-8	TGTGCCAGCAGCTTATTCGGGACTAGCGACACAGATACGCAGTATTTT	CASSLFGTSDTDTQYF
.	.	TRBJ2-1	TRBV20-1	TGCAGTGCTTCCCCACGAGGGGCAGCCTTCAATGAGCAGTTCTTC	CSASPRGAAFNEQFF
.	.	TRBJ2-7	TRBV11-3	TGTGCCAGCAGCTCGAGGGGTTTGGGCGAGCAGTACTTC	CASSSRGLGEQYF
.	.	TRBJ2-1	TRBV2	TGTGCCAGCAGGAACCGTCTCAGCTCCTACAATGAGCAGTTCTTC	CASRNRLSSYNEQFF
.	TRBD1	TRBJ2-7	TRBV20-1	TGCAGTGCTAGCGGACAGGGTCTTGAGCAGTACTTC	CSASGQGLEQYF
many	.	TRBJ2-1	TRBV5-1	TGCGCCAGCAGCCTGGGAGGGCCACAGGGTAAGGGCCATGAGCAGTTCTTC	CASSLGGPQGKGHEQFF
.	.	TRBJ1-1	TRBV29-1	TGCAGCGTTGTTGAGGGCCTGGTGACTTTCTTT	CSVVEGLVTFF
.	.	TRBJ1-2	TRBV10-3	TGTGCCATCAGTGAGTCGACGGAGAACTATGGCTACACCTTC	CAISESTENYGYTF
.	.	TRBJ1-1	TRBV20-1	TGCAGTGCTAGAGTACCGGGGCCGAACACTGAAGCTTTCTTT	CSARVPGPNTEAFF
.	.	TRBJ2-7	TRBV7-6	TGTGCCAGCAGCTTCCGGACAGTCTCCTACGAGCAGTACTTC	CASSFRTVSYEQYF
once	.	TRBJ2-1	TRBV7-7	TGTGCCAGCAGTCTAGCTGGGGACAACACTGAGCAGTTCTTC	CASSLAGDNTEQFF
.	TRBD1	TRBJ2-7	TRBV5-5	TGTGCCAGCAGCGTGCACCACAGGGGGCTTCTTGGCGAGCAGTGCTTC	CASSVHHRGLLGEQCF
.	.	TRBJ2-7	TRBV20-1	TGCAGTGCTAGAGATTTGGGACACGAGCAGTACTTC	CSARDLGHEQYF
.	.	TRBJ1-1	TRBV2	TGTGCCAGCATCGGGGGCGGGAACACTGAAGCTTTCTTT	CASIGGGNTEAFF
.	TRBD2	TRBJ2-1	TRBV7-8	TGTGCCAGCAGCTTAGGGCTAGCGGGACTCAATGAGCAGTTCTTC	CASSLGLAGLNEQFF
many	.	TRBJ2-3	TRBV24-1	TGTGCCACCAGCCCCGCCCCGGGGCAATTTAGCACAGATACGCAGTATTTT	CATSPAPGQFSTDTQYF
many	.	TRBJ2-3	TRBV5-1	TGCGCCAGCAGCGACGCCCAGGGGCAAGATACGCAGTATTTT	CASSDAQGQDTQYF
many	.	TRBJ2-5	TRBV19	TGTGCCAGTAGTTATGCGGGTCCAGAGACCCAGTACTTC	CASSYAGPETQYF
few	TRBD1	TRBJ1-6	TRBV6-4	TGTGCCAGCAGTGAAGTGGAACAGGGGAATTCACCCCTCCACTTT	CASSEVEQGNSPLHF
many	.	TRBJ2-1	TRBV19	TGTGCCAGTAGTATTGCGGGACAAGCCTACAATGAGCAGTTCTTC	CASSIAGQAYNEQFF
.	.	TRBJ1-2	TRBV10-3	TGTGTCATCAGTGAGGTAGGGAGCGGCTACACCTTC	CVISEVGSGYTF
few	TRBD1	TRBJ1-5	TRBV15	TGTGCCACCAGCAGAGATCTGGGACAGCCCCACCAGCCCCAGCATTTT	CATSRDLGQPHQPQHF
many	.	TRBJ1-4	TRBV9	TGTGCCAGCAGCCTGACGGGGCGAGCCGAAAAACTGTTTTTT	CASSLTGRAEKLFF
many	TRBD2	TRBJ2-1	TRBV5-4	TGTGCCAGCAGCTTGGATGGGGGAGGGTCCTACAATGAGCAGTTCTTC	CASSLDGGGSYNEQFF
.	.	TRBJ1-5	TRBV15	TGTGCCTCCGGGGTAAACCTCAATCAGCCCCAGCATTTT	CASGVNLNQPQHF
.	TRBD2	TRBJ2-1	TRBV7-1	TGTGCCAGCAGCTCAATTAGGGAAAGCGGGAGGGCCTCCTACAATGAGCAGTTCTTC	CASSSIRESGRASYNEQFF
many	TRBD2	TRBJ2-7	TRBV2	TGTGCCAGCAGACCGACTAGCGGGAGGTACGAGCAGTACTTC	CASRPTSGRYEQYF
many	.	TRBJ2-5	TRBV20-1	TGCAGTGCTAGAGCCAAAGGCAGGGAAGAGACCCAGTACTTC	CSARAKGREETQYF
many	TRBD2	TRBJ2-7	TRBV10-3	TGTGCCATCAGTGAGTCGACTAGCGGGAGCTACGAGCAGTACTTC	CAISESTSGSYEQYF
few	TRBD1	TRBJ1-1	TRBV15	TGTGCCACCAGCGACTACCAGGGGGCAGTTGAAGCTTTCTTT	CATSDYQGAVEAFF